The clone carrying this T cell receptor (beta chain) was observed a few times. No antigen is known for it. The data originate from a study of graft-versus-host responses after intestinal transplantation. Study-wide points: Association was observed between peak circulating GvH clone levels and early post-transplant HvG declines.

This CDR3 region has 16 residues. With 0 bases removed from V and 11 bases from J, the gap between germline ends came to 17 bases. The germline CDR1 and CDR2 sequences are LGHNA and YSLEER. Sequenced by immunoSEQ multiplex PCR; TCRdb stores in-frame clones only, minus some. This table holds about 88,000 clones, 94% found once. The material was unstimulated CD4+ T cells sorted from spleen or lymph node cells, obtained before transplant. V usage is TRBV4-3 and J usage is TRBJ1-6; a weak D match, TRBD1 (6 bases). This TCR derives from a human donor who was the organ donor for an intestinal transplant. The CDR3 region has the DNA TGCGCCAGCAGCCAAGATCAGGCAGGGGCCGCCGCACCCCTCCACTTT. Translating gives CASSQDQAGAAAPLHF.